This is a list of T cell receptor beta chains from one sample in a study of T cells after yellow fever vaccination. TCRdb reanalysed the 5' RACE reads using MiXCR and keeps one entry per CDR3 protein. The profile shows about 230,000 distinct CDR3 sequences, about 7% of them singletons. This material consisted of CD4+ T cells sorted from PBMCs, taken on the day of the yellow fever booster vaccination. All receptors come from a man aged 25 to 40 who received the YFV17D yellow fever vaccine. CDR3s leave out the opening cysteine and the closing phenylalanine or tryptophan.

J: TRBJ2-1; V: TRBV2; CDR3: ASTWGGGDYNEQF
J: TRBJ2-3; V: TRBV28; CDR3: ASSLSKDTQY
J: TRBJ2-1; V: TRBV7-3; CDR3: ASSRGLAGGLGGYEQF
J: TRBJ1-2; V: TRBV9; CDR3: ASSPGPALFGYT
J: TRBJ2-2; V: TRBV18; CDR3: ASSPLANTGELF
J: TRBJ1-5; V: TRBV20-1; CDR3: SARAVLGRNQPQH
J: TRBJ2-5; V: TRBV10-3; CDR3: AISESTGSVEETQY
J: TRBJ2-7; V: TRBV7-9; CDR3: ASSFSGSSSYEQY
J: TRBJ2-4; V: TRBV20-1; CDR3: SATERALAKNIQY
J: TRBJ1-1; V: TRBV3-1; CDR3: ASSPGTAKAF
J: TRBJ2-7; V: TRBV29-1; CDR3: SVDSHTGTYEQY
J: TRBJ2-1; V: TRBV7-3; CDR3: ASSLSREGNEQF
J: TRBJ1-2; V: TRBV20-1; CDR3: SATMGRTYGYT
J: TRBJ2-1; V: TRBV15; CDR3: ATSREPVSSYNEQF
J: TRBJ2-7; V: TRBV19; CDR3: ASSIGGGGFTYEQY
J: TRBJ2-3; V: TRBV12-3/TRBV12-4; CDR3: ASRLTSGLAGVGGTDTQY
J: TRBJ2-7; V: TRBV12-3/TRBV12-4; CDR3: ASSLPPLYEQY
J: TRBJ2-5; V: TRBV20-1; CDR3: SAPTAGGPQETQY
J: TRBJ2-1; V: TRBV11-2; CDR3: ASSKGTSGRAKQF
J: TRBJ2-1; V: TRBV4-3; CDR3: ASSQEPHPGGGYNEQF
J: TRBJ1-5; V: TRBV30; CDR3: AWSIPRDRALVQPQH
J: TRBJ2-6; V: TRBV29-1; CDR3: SVLSGRGANVLT
J: TRBJ2-7; V: TRBV20-1; CDR3: SARREGEQY
J: TRBJ2-1; V: TRBV20-1; CDR3: SARDPPGTGGSGEQF
J: TRBJ2-1; V: TRBV25-1; CDR3: ASSEKRSRF
J: TRBJ2-7; V: TRBV10-3; CDR3: AISKDTSGSNY
J: TRBJ1-1; V: TRBV19; CDR3: ASSPDRGRTTEAF
J: TRBJ2-5; V: TRBV5-5; CDR3: ASSTPGGETQY
J: TRBJ1-1; V: TRBV5-1; CDR3: ASSLGEGGWNTEAF
J: TRBJ2-5; V: TRBV7-3; CDR3: ASSLGQGFGTQY
J: TRBJ1-2; V: TRBV20-1; CDR3: SANTDPYGYT
J: TRBJ2-1; V: TRBV14; CDR3: ASSQGRASGRLLQF